This T cell receptor beta chain was observed in a study of blood T cell repertoires in COVID-19. Whole-study context: Samples of COVID-19 (acute and convalescent) were obtained from the United States, Italy and Spain. T cells, B-cell-depleted T cells, or PBMCs provided the cDNA or gDNA that served as material.

As originally analysed: How many nucleated cells were present was estimated from reference gene primer amplification. Produced via immunoSEQ multiplex PCR; TCRdb's table is partial and in-frame only. That table gives V, J and clone size, and the DNA gave D and trimming. The sample lists over 130,000 clones, roughly 84% occurring once. To note about this clone: At one of its ends the junction is not consistent with the germline gene, which may arise from a read error.

This CDR3 has 17 residues. Germline assignment: CDR1 SSHAT and CDR2 FNYEAQ (reference sequence). The TCR originated in a man in his 70s with acute or convalescent COVID-19. V and J are TRBV7-7 and TRBJ2-2; 10 bases are shared with TRBD1. The sequenced material came from peripheral blood. This CDR3 is CASSPVLGQGIGGELFF. Here the CDR3 DNA reads TGTGCTAGCAGCCCCGTCCTGGGACAGGGGATAGGCGGGGAGCTGTTTTTT.